This is a list of T cell receptor beta chains from one sample in a study of OX40 agonist ivuxolimab in advanced cancers. Data came from immunoSEQ multiplex PCR; TCRdb stores just in-frame clones and leaves some out. The sample records 65,000 to 95,000 clones, about 91% being singletons. The sequences come from CD4+ or CD8+ T cells sorted from blood, collected in a trial of the OX40 agonist ivuxolimab. The receptors come from an adult with an advanced solid tumor such as melanoma, head and neck, liver or kidney cancer. Each CDR3 is given with its conserved first and last residue. A D gene is named only where the DNA matches it firmly. Clone size is stated in some rows and not others, as once, few, many or a class when expanded.

clone_size d_call j_call cdr3_length v_call cdr3_nt cdr3_aa
. . TRBJ2-7 15 TRBV2 TGTGCCAGCAGTGATGGAACGGGGAAAAGGTACGAGCAGTACTTC CASSDGTGKRYEQYF
. . TRBJ2-5 13 TRBV6-6 TGTGCCAGCAGAGGCAGGGCTCAAGAGACCCAGTACTTC CASRGRAQETQYF
. . TRBJ2-2 15 TRBV5-1 TGCGCCAGCAGCTCGACGAGTTCGAACACCGGGGAGCTGTTTTTT CASSSTSSNTGELFF
. . TRBJ2-3 18 TRBV2 TGTGCCAGCCGAGGGGGATTCATCGTCCTAGAGGGTGCGGATACGCAGTATTTT CASRGGFIVLEGADTQYF
. TRBD2 TRBJ2-1 15 TRBV5-1 TGCGCCAGCCGGCTAGCGGGTAGCTCCTACAATGAGCAGTTCTTC CASRLAGSSYNEQFF
. TRBD1 TRBJ2-7 15 TRBV27 TGTGCCAGCAGTTTATCGAAACAGGGGTCCTACGAGCAGTACTTC CASSLSKQGSYEQYF
few . TRBJ1-1 12 TRBV18 TGTGCCAGCTCACCAGGGCAGGGTGGAGCTTTCTTT CASSPGQGGAFF
. . TRBJ1-2 14 TRBV6-5 TGTGCCAGCAGGTCGATAGCATCAAACTATGGCTACACCTTC CASRSIASNYGYTF
. . TRBJ2-7 15 TRBV9 TGTGCCAGCAGCGCCGGCTATGGGAGAGAGTACGAGCAGTACTTC CASSAGYGREYEQYF
. . TRBJ1-4 15 TRBV19 TGTGCCAGTACGGTAGCGGGTACCGCGGATGAAAAACTGTTTTTT CASTVAGTADEKLFF
. . TRBJ2-7 13 TRBV14 TGTGCCAGCAGCCCCAGGGTGTCCTACGAGCAGTACTTC CASSPRVSYEQYF
. TRBD1 TRBJ2-1 16 TRBV28 TGTGCCAGCAGTTTATGGTCGACAGGGATAACGAATGAGCAGTTCTTC CASSLWSTGITNEQFF
. . TRBJ1-5 14 TRBV25-1 TGTGCCAGCAGTGAAGCACAGGGCAATCAGCCCCAGCATTTT CASSEAQGNQPQHF
. . TRBJ2-7 16 TRBV21-1 TGTGCCAGCAAAAACCGGACTAGGCCAAGACTCTACGAGCAGTACTTC CASKNRTRPRLYEQYF
. TRBD2 TRBJ2-7 14 TRBV6-1 TGTGCCAGCAGTGTACTAGCGGGGATGTACGAGCAGTACTTC CASSVLAGMYEQYF
. . TRBJ2-7 11 TRBV20-1 TGCAGTGCTAGGGTCAACTCGGAGCAGTACTTC CSARVNSEQYF
. . TRBJ1-1 14 TRBV6-5 TGTGCCAGCAGGTGGGGGAAGGGGAACACTGAAGCTTTCTTT CASRWGKGNTEAFF
. TRBD2 TRBJ2-1 15 TRBV19 TGTGCCAGTAGTATTTGGCCAGCGGGGGACAATGAGCAGTTCTTC CASSIWPAGDNEQFF
. TRBD1 TRBJ2-2 16 TRBV5-1 TGCGCCAGCAGACATGGACAGGGGGCGAACACCGGGGAGCTGTTTTTT CASRHGQGANTGELFF
few . TRBJ1-5 14 TRBV19 TGTGCCAGTACCCGAGTATGGGGCAATCAGCCCCAGCATTTT CASTRVWGNQPQHF
. . TRBJ1-3 15 TRBV6-1 TGTGCCAGCAGTGAAACGCGGGGGCTCGGAAACACCATATATTTT CASSETRGLGNTIYF
. . TRBJ1-2 13 TRBV30 TGTGCCTGGAGTGTACTTTCGGCCCGGGGCTACACCTTC CAWSVLSARGYTF
. . TRBJ1-5 15 TRBV6-5 TGTGCCAGCAGTTACGCGCAGGGAGCCAATCAGCCCCAGCATTTT CASSYAQGANQPQHF
. . TRBJ2-7 15 TRBV28 TGTGCCAGCAGTTTGGATTGGCAGGGGCGATACGAGCAGTACTTC CASSLDWQGRYEQYF
few . TRBJ1-2 14 TRBV27 TGTGCCAGCAGTTTAAGCCCAGGGGAGGAGGGCTACACCTTC CASSLSPGEEGYTF
few . TRBJ2-7 13 TRBV28 TGTGCCAGCAGTGGCCCCAGGGGCTACGAGCAGTACTTC CASSGPRGYEQYF
. . TRBJ1-1 15 TRBV19 TGTGCCAGTAAATTTCTGATAGCGACCGACACTGAAGCTTTCTTT CASKFLIATDTEAFF
. . TRBJ2-3 15 TRBV18 TGTGCCAGCTCACCAACAGGGACGGGGACAGATACGCAGTATTTT CASSPTGTGTDTQYF
. . TRBJ1-1 13 TRBV6-5 TGTGCCAGCAGTTACAGCATGCGGACTGAAGCTTTCTTT CASSYSMRTEAFF
. . TRBJ2-1 12 TRBV5-6 TGTGCCACATCGTATACGGCGAGCGTCAAGTTCTTC CATSYTASVKFF
. TRBD2 TRBJ2-3 12 TRBV30 TGTGCCTGGAGCCGCGGACTAGTTTCGCAGTATTTT CAWSRGLVSQYF
. . TRBJ1-1 15 TRBV28 TGTGCCAGCAGACTTTTAACAGGGTTTAACACTGAAGCTTTCTTT CASRLLTGFNTEAFF
. . TRBJ2-1 16 TRBV11-2 TGTGCCAGCAGCTTAGTTGGAGGACTTGACTACAATGAGCAGTTCTTC CASSLVGGLDYNEQFF
. . TRBJ2-1 13 TRBV4-3 TGCGCCAGCAGCCTCTACCGGGAGTTTGAGCAGTTCTTC CASSLYREFEQFF
few TRBD1 TRBJ1-1 16 TRBV6-1 TGTGCCAGCAGTGAGGCTATGGGTCAGGGGGACACTGAAGCTTTCTTT CASSEAMGQGDTEAFF
once TRBD1 TRBJ1-2 15 TRBV28 TGTGCCAGCAGCAACCGGGACAGGGGTGGCTATGGCTACACCTTC CASSNRDRGGYGYTF
once . TRBJ1-1 12 TRBV6-5 TGTGCCAGCAGCTCGGTGAACACTGAAGCTTTCTTT CASSSVNTEAFF
. . TRBJ1-5 14 TRBV19 TGTGCCAGTAGCAAGGGGGTTAGCAATCAGCCCCAGCATTTT CASSKGVSNQPQHF
. . TRBJ2-1 15 TRBV5-1 TGCGCCAGCAGCCAAAGCGGAAACTCCTACAATGAGCAGTTCTTC CASSQSGNSYNEQFF
. TRBD2 TRBJ2-2 16 TRBV4-1 TGCGCCAGCAGCCAACGACTAGCGGTAAACACCGGGGAGCTGTTTTTT CASSQRLAVNTGELFF
. . TRBJ1-5 15 TRBV6-6 TGTGCCAGCAGTTACGGTCAGGGGCCTGGCCAGCCCCAGCATTTT CASSYGQGPGQPQHF
. TRBD1 TRBJ2-5 15 TRBV5-1 TGCGCCAGCAGCTTGCTGGGGACAGGGGAAGAGACCCAGTACTTC CASSLLGTGEETQYF
. . TRBJ2-3 15 TRBV28 TGTGCCAGCAGTAAAGACCCACCAGCACCAGATACGCAGTATTTT CASSKDPPAPDTQYF